The rows below give T cell receptor beta chains drawn from one sample of a study of T cell responses to AZD1222 COVID-19 vaccine. Assay used: immunoSEQ multiplex PCR; TCRdb lists only in-frame clones, some missing. This sample has about 81,000 clones, with under 95% found just once. The specimen was peripheral blood, collected 28 days after the second AZD1222 dose. The receptors here all came from an adult who received the AZD1222 COVID-19 vaccine. CDR3s include the opening cysteine and the closing phenylalanine or tryptophan. Each record gives: CDR3 length, clone size, J gene, V gene, D gene, CDR3 DNA, CDR3 protein. D genes are given only for firm matches. Not all rows give a size; the values are once, few, many and, for expanded clones, a class.

cdr3_length: 12
clone_size: -
j_call: TRBJ1-6
v_call: TRBV27
d_call: TRBD1
cdr3_nt: TGTGCCAGCAGACAGGGGAGCTCACCCCTCCACTTT
cdr3_aa: CASRQGSSPLHF

cdr3_length: 16
clone_size: -
j_call: TRBJ2-6
v_call: TRBV27
d_call: -
cdr3_nt: TGTGCCAGCAGTACCATGGGACTCTCTGGGGCCAACGTCCTGACTTTC
cdr3_aa: CASSTMGLSGANVLTF

cdr3_length: 15
clone_size: -
j_call: TRBJ2-3
v_call: TRBV19
d_call: TRBD1
cdr3_nt: TGTGCCAGTAGTCCCCGGACAGGGCGCACAGATACGCAGTATTTT
cdr3_aa: CASSPRTGRTDTQYF

cdr3_length: 21
clone_size: once
j_call: TRBJ1-2
v_call: TRBV9
d_call: TRBD1
cdr3_nt: TGTGCCAGCAGCGTAGCTACAAAGGGTTGGGGACAGGGAGCTGCTAACTATGGCTACACCTTC
cdr3_aa: CASSVATKGWGQGAANYGYTF

cdr3_length: 20
clone_size: once
j_call: TRBJ2-5
v_call: TRBV5-1
d_call: TRBD2
cdr3_nt: TGCGCCAGCAGCTCCTCCCCTAGCGGGAGTCCCTTAGGAAGACAAGAGACCCAGTACTTC
cdr3_aa: CASSSSPSGSPLGRQETQYF

cdr3_length: 10
clone_size: -
j_call: TRBJ1-6
v_call: TRBV23-1
d_call: -
cdr3_nt: TGCGCCAGCAGGCGATCACCCCTCCACTTT
cdr3_aa: CASRRSPLHF

cdr3_length: 13
clone_size: -
j_call: TRBJ2-7
v_call: TRBV12-3/TRBV12-4
d_call: -
cdr3_nt: TGTGCCAGCAGTTTAACAGTCGCCTACGAGCAGTACTTC
cdr3_aa: CASSLTVAYEQYF

cdr3_length: 13
clone_size: -
j_call: TRBJ2-1
v_call: TRBV4-2
d_call: -
cdr3_nt: TGTGCCAGCAGCCAAGCACTAGGCCATGAGCAGTTCTTC
cdr3_aa: CASSQALGHEQFF

cdr3_length: 13
clone_size: -
j_call: TRBJ1-1
v_call: TRBV6-5
d_call: -
cdr3_nt: TGTGCCAGCAGCACCGTTGCGGGAACCGAAGCTTTCTTT
cdr3_aa: CASSTVAGTEAFF

cdr3_length: 17
clone_size: -
j_call: TRBJ2-5
v_call: TRBV11-3
d_call: -
cdr3_nt: TGTGCCAGCAGCAGGGGGAGGGGAACTAGCGCTCAAGAGACCCAGTACTTC
cdr3_aa: CASSRGRGTSAQETQYF

cdr3_length: 15
clone_size: -
j_call: TRBJ2-7
v_call: TRBV30
d_call: TRBD1
cdr3_nt: TGTGCCTGGAGTGTAGAACAGGGGGTCTTCCACGAGCAGTACTTC
cdr3_aa: CAWSVEQGVFHEQYF

cdr3_length: 15
clone_size: -
j_call: TRBJ1-4
v_call: TRBV3-1/TRBV3-2
d_call: -
cdr3_nt: TGTGCCAGCAGCCAAGAATATGACAGTCTTGAAAAACTGTTTTTT
cdr3_aa: CASSQEYDSLEKLFF

cdr3_length: 17
clone_size: -
j_call: TRBJ2-2
v_call: TRBV19
d_call: -
cdr3_nt: TGTGCCAGTAGTATAGTCAGAGGGGTTGGTGTCGCCGGGGAGCTGTTTTTT
cdr3_aa: CASSIVRGVGVAGELFF

cdr3_length: 15
clone_size: -
j_call: TRBJ2-7
v_call: TRBV15
d_call: TRBD1
cdr3_nt: TGTGCCACCAGCAGAGATACAGGGACAGGATTCGAGCAGTACTTC
cdr3_aa: CATSRDTGTGFEQYF

cdr3_length: 11
clone_size: -
j_call: TRBJ2-7
v_call: TRBV28
d_call: -
cdr3_nt: TGTGCCACCCAGGCCTCCTACGAGCAGTACTTC
cdr3_aa: CATQASYEQYF

cdr3_length: 16
clone_size: once
j_call: TRBJ1-5
v_call: TRBV19
d_call: TRBD1
cdr3_nt: TGTGCCAGTAGTACCCCCGGACAGGGACTCAATCAGCCCCAGCATTTT
cdr3_aa: CASSTPGQGLNQPQHF